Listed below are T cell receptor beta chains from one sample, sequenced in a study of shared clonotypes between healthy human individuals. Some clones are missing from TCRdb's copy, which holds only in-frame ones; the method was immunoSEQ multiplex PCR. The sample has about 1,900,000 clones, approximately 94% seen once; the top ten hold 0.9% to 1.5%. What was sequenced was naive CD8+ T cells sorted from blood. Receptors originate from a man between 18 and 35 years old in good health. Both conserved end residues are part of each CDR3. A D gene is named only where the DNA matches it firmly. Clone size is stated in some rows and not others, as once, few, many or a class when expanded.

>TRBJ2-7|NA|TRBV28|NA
CASSLELEDRSSYEQYF
TGTGCCAGCAGTTTGGAACTAGAGGATCGCAGCTCCTACGAGCAGTACTTC
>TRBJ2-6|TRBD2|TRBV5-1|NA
CASSLGEGGSGANVLTF
TGCGCCAGCAGCTTGGGGGAGGGAGGCTCTGGGGCCAACGTCCTGACTTTC
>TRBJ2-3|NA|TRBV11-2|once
CASSLVPAGTDTQYF
TGTGCCAGCAGCTTAGTTCCGGCTGGCACAGATACGCAGTATTTT
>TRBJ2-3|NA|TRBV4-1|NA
CASSFPGADTQYF
TGCGCCAGCAGCTTTCCAGGTGCAGATACGCAGTATTTT
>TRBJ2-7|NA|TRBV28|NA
CASSFAGGDYEQYF
TGTGCCAGCAGTTTTGCAGGGGGGGATTACGAGCAGTACTTC
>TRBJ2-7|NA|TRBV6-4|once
CASKKGEGGYSYEQYF
TGTGCCAGCAAAAAGGGGGAAGGCGGATACTCCTACGAGCAGTACTTC
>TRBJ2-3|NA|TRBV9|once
CASSVLGEGTDTQYF
TGTGCCAGCAGCGTTTTAGGCGAGGGCACAGATACGCAGTATTTT
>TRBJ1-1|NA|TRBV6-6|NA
CASSSLDTEAFF
TGTGCCAGCAGTTCATTAGACACTGAAGCTTTCTTT
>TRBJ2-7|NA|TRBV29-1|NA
CSVEDGADEQYF
TGCAGCGTTGAAGACGGTGCAGACGAGCAGTACTTC
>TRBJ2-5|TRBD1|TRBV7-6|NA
CASSSTGGQETQYF
TGTGCCAGCAGCTCGACAGGGGGCCAAGAGACCCAGTACTTC
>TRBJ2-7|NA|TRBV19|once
CASSIGGRHSYEQYF
TGTGCCAGTAGTATAGGGGGGCGGCACTCCTACGAGCAGTACTTC
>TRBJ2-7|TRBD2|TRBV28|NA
CASSPWEGLAGYEQYF
TGTGCCAGCAGTCCTTGGGAGGGACTAGCGGGTTACGAGCAGTACTTC
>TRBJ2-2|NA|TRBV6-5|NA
CASPWDGKDSGELFF
TGTGCCAGCCCCTGGGACGGAAAGGACTCCGGGGAGCTGTTTTTT
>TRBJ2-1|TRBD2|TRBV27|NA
CASSPLGGDDEQFF
TGTGCCAGCAGTCCGCTCGGGGGGGACGATGAGCAGTTCTTC
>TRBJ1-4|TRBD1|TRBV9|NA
CASSPEGQPNEKLFF
TGTGCCAGCAGTCCAGAGGGACAGCCTAATGAAAAACTGTTTTTT
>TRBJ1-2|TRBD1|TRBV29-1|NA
CSVDGTGEDYGYTF
TGCAGCGTGGACGGGACAGGGGAGGACTATGGCTACACCTTC